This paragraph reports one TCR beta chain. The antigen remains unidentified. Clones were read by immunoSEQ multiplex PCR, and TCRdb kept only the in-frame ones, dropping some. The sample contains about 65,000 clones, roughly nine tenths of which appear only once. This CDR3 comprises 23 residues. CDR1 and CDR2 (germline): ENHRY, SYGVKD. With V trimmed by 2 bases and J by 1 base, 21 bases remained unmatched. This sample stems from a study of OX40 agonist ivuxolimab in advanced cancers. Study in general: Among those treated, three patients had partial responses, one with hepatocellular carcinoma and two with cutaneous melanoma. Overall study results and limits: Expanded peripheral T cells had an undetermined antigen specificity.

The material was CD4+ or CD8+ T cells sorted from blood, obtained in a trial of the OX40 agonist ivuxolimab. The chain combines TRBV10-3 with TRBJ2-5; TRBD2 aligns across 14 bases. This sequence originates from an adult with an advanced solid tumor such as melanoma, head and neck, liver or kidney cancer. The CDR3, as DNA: TGTGCCATCAGTGAGCCAACTCCGCCCGGGACTAGCGGGGGCCATAACTCCCAAGAGACCCAGTACTTC. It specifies CAISEPTPPGTSGGHNSQETQYF.